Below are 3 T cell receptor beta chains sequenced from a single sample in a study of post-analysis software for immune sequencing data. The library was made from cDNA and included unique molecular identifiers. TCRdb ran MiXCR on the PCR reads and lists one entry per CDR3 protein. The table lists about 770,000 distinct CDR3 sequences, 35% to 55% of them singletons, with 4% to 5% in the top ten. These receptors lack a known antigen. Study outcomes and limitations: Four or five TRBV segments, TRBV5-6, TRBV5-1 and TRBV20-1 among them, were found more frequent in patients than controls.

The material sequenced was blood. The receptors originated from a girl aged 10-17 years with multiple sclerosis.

In nucleotides, the CDR3 is TGCAGTGCTAGAGATCCGAGGGACGCCCCCTATGGCTACACCTTC. Its translation: CSARDPRDAPYGYTF. This sequence joins TRBV20-1 and TRBJ1-2; D may be TRBD1 (5 bases). Trimming stripped 0 bases from V and 4 bases from J, with 15 bases between. The CDR3 runs 15 residues. Germline V gene lookup returns CDR1 DFQATT and CDR2 SNEGSKA (reference sequence).

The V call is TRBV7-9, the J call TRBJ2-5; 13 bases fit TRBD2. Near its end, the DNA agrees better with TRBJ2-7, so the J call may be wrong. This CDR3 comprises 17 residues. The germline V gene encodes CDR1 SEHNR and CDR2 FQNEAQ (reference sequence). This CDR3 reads CASSGRLAGGSGDEQYF. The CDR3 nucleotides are TGTGCCAGCAGCGGACGACTAGCGGGAGGATCTGGGGACGAGCAGTACTTC.

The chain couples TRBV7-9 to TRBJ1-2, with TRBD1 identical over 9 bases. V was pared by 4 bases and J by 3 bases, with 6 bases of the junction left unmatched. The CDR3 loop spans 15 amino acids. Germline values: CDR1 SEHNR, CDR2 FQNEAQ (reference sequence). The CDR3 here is CASSSGTGWDYGYTF. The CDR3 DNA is TGTGCCAGCAGCTCCGGGACAGGGTGGGACTATGGCTACACCTTC.